The clone carrying this TCR beta chain was counted at least ten times. TCRdb re-derived calls from the 5' RACE reads in MiXCR, one entry per CDR3 protein. Here the sample spans around 63,000 distinct CDR3 sequences, approximately 6.1% being singletons. CDR3 length: 15 amino acids. Germline trimming cut 2 bases from V and 4 bases from J; bases unmatched to any gene: 6. Germline-derived CDR1 and CDR2 are DFQATT and SNEGSKA (reference sequence). The data derive from a study of early T cells in non-severe SARS-CoV-2 infection. For the study at large: It was bulk RNA from unsorted whole blood that was sequenced, and the chains were unpaired.

The starting material was whole blood, obtained at baseline. This TCR came from an adult who was a healthcare worker with PCR-confirmed SARS-CoV-2 infection or an uninfected control (not recorded which). The chain combines TRBV20-1 with TRBJ2-1; 9 nucleotides match TRBD2. CDR3 sequence (DNA): TGCAGTGCTAGAAAGGTCCTAGCGGGGTACAATGAGCAGTTCTTC. This sequence encodes CSARKVLAGYNEQFF.